The 8 T cell receptor beta chains presented below share a single source sample, sequenced in a study of blood T cell repertoires in COVID-19 (dated by TCRdb to between 2020 and 2021). The library was made by the immunoSEQ multiplex PCR assay. TCRdb holds this immuneACCESS table with in-frame rearrangements only. Some clones are missing; in checked studies, unresolved V genes explain under half, and the rest has no known cause. The sample includes 150,000 to 180,000 clones, with approximately 84% observed a single time. More than 6.5% of the sample lies in the top ten. Material: peripheral blood. The receptors come from a woman between 55 and 75 years old with COVID-19, enrolled during active disease.

The J gene is TRBJ1-3, the V gene TRBV18; 7 bases match TRBD1. The CDR3 covers 18 residues. Germline values: CDR1 KGHSH, CDR2 LQKENI. The junction had 18 bases not matched to a gene; V was cut back by 6 bases and J by 4 bases. Here the CDR3 DNA reads TGTGCCAGCTCCCTCTTCCTTGACAGGGCCACCGAAGGAAACACCATATATTTT. Its translation is CASSLFLDRATEGNTIYF. The whole variable domain, filled in from reference TRBV18 and TRBJ1-3, reads NAGVMQNPRHLVRRRGQEARLRCSPMKGHSHVYWYRQLPEEGLKFMVYLQKENIIDESGMPKERFSAEFPKEGPSILRIQQVVRGDSAAYFCASSLFLDRATEGNTIYFGEGSWLTVV.

The V gene is TRBV12-5, the J gene TRBJ1-1; D ambiguous. Germline CDR1 and CDR2: LGHNT and FRNRAP. The germline V and J ends were trimmed by 7 bases and 2 bases, with 11 bases remaining between them. The CDR3 loop spans 13 amino acids. The CDR3 sequence is CASVGGGNTEAFF. The CDR3 DNA is TGTGCTAGTGTTGGAGGAGGAAACACTGAAGCTTTCTTT. Full variable domain (outside the CDR3, taken from reference TRBV12-5 and TRBJ1-1): DARVTQTPRHKVTEMGQEVTMRCQPILGHNTVFWYRQTMMQGLELLAYFRNRAPLDDSGMPKDRFSAEMPDATLATLKIQPSEPRDSAVYFCASVGGGNTEAFFGQGTRLTVV.

This clone was seen a single time. The J gene is TRBJ1-3, the V gene TRBV29-1, with 7 bases identical to TRBD1. V was pared by 5 bases and J by 0 bases, with 10 bases of the junction left unmatched. Germline V gives CDR1 SQVTM, CDR2 ANQGSEA. The CDR3 totals 16 residues. DNA of the CDR3: TGCAGCGTTCTAGGCACCGGGACAGACTCTGGAAACACCATATATTTT. This codes for CSVLGTGTDSGNTIYF.

This clone was found a few times. V and J are TRBV15 and TRBJ2-1; tentatively, D is TRBD2 (6 bases). Trimming took 5 bases from V and 0 from J, leaving 8 bases between them. Germline CDR1 and CDR2: LNHNV and YYDKDF (reference sequence). CDR3 size: 14 residues. This chain's CDR3 is CATSRESSYNEQFF. Written as DNA, the CDR3 is TGTGCCACCAGCCGGGAGAGCTCCTACAATGAGCAGTTCTTC.

The chain recombines TRBV5-1 with TRBJ2-2, with 8 bases matching TRBD1. Germline V CDR1 and CDR2: SGHRS, YFSETQ. The trim removed 3 bases at V and 7 bases at J, leaving 2 bases unmatched. The CDR3 contains 13 residues. CDR3 bases: TGCGCCAGCAGCTCAGGGGGCATCGGGGAGCTGTTTTTT. It codes for CASSSGGIGELFF.

The chain uses TRBV9 and TRBJ2-1; 10 bases align to TRBD2. Looked up from germline, CDR1 is SGDLS and CDR2 is YYNGEE. The CDR3 spans 16 residues. Trimming removed 0 bases from V and 6 bases from J; junction bases left unmatched: 6. Here the CDR3 DNA reads TGTGCCAGCAGCGTAGCTTCGAGACTAGCGGGCAATGAGCAGTTCTTC. Its protein product is CASSVASRLAGNEQFF.

The CDR3 DNA follows: TGTGCCAGCAGCGCCCGGCCGGGACAGGGAGCGTTTTCTGAAAAACTGTTTTTT. Translating it yields CASSARPGQGAFSEKLFF. The gene calls are TRBV9 and TRBJ1-4, with 9 bases identical to TRBD1. The CDR3 runs to 18 residues. Per the germline V gene, CDR1 is SGDLS and CDR2 is YYNGEE. After removal of 3 bases from V and 7 bases from J, the junction contained 16 bases not matched to a gene.

This clone was recorded once. V and J are TRBV19 and TRBJ1-5, with TRBD1 identical over 8 bases. The CDR3 has 12 residues. Germline CDR1 LNHDA, CDR2 SQIVND (reference sequence). Germline trimming cut 10 bases from V and 6 bases from J; bases unmatched to any gene: 5. The DNA of the CDR3 is TGTGCCACCCGACAGGGGCTTCAGCCCCAGCATTTT. Translating gives CATRQGLQPQHF.